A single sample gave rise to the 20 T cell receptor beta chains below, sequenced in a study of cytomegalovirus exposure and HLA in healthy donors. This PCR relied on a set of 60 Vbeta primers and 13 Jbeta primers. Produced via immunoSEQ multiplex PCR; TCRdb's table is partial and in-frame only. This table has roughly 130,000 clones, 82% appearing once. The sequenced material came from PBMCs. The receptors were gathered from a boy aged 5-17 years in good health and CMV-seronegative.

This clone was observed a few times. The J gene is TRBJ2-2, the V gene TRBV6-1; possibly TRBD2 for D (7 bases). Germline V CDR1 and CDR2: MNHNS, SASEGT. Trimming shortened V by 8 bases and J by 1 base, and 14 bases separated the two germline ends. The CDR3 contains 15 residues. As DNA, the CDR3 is TGTGCCAGCGAGGGGAGGGACAAGAACACCGGGGAGCTGTTTTTT. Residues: CASEGRDKNTGELFF.

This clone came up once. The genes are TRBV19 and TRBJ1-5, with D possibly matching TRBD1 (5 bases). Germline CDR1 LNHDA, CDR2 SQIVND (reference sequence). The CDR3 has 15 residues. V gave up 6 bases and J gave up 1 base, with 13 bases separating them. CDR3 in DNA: TGTGCCAGTAGCGGACAAGAGTGGAGCAATCAGCCCCAGCATTTT. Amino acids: CASSGQEWSNQPQHF. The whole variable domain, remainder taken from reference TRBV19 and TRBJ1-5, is DGGITQSPKYLFRKEGQNVTLSCEQNLNHDAMYWYRQDPGQGLRLIYYSQIVNDFQKGDIAEGYSVSREKKESFPLTVTSAQKNPTAFYLCASSGQEWSNQPQHFGDGTRLSIL.

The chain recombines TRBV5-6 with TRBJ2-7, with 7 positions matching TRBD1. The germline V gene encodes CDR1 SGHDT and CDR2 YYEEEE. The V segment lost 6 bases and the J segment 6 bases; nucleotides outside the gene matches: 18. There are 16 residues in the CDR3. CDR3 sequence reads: CASNPYDKTGSGEQYF. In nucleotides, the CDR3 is TGTGCCAGCAACCCCTACGATAAGACAGGGTCGGGCGAGCAGTACTTC.

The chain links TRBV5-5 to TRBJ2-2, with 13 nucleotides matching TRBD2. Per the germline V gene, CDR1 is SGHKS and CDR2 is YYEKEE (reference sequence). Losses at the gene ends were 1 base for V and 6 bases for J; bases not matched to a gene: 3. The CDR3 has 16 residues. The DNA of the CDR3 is TGTGCCAGCAGCTTGTGGACTAGCGGGAGTTCCGGGGAGCTGTTTTTT. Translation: CASSLWTSGSSGELFF.

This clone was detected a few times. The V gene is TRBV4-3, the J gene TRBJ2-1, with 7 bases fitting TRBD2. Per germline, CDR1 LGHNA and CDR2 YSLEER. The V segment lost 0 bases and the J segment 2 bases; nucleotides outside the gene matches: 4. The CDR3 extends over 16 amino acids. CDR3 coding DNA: TGCGCCAGCAGCCAAGATCCCAGCGGGGCCTACAATGAGCAGTTCTTC. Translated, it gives CASSQDPSGAYNEQFF.

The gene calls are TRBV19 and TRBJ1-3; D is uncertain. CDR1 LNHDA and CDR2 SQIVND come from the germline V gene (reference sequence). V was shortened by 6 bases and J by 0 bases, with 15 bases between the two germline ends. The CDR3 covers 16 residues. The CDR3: CASSGRVPISGNTIYF. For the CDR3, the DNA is TGTGCCAGTAGCGGGAGAGTGCCAATCTCTGGAAACACCATATATTTT. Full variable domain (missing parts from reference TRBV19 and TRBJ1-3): DGGITQSPKYLFRKEGQNVTLSCEQNLNHDAMYWYRQDPGQGLRLIYYSQIVNDFQKGDIAEGYSVSREKKESFPLTVTSAQKNPTAFYLCASSGRVPISGNTIYFGEGSWLTVV.

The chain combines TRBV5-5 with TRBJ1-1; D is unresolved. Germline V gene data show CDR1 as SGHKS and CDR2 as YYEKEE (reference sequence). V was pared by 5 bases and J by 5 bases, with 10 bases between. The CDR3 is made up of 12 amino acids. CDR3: CASRSPRTEAFF. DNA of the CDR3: TGTGCCAGCAGGTCCCCTAGAACTGAAGCTTTCTTT.

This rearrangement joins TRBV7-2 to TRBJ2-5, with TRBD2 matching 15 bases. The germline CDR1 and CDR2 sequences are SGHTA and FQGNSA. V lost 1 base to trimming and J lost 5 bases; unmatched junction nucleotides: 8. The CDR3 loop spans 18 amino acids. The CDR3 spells CASSLVRTSGRAGETQYF. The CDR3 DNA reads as TGTGCCAGCAGCTTAGTGCGGACTAGCGGGAGGGCCGGTGAGACCCAGTACTTC.

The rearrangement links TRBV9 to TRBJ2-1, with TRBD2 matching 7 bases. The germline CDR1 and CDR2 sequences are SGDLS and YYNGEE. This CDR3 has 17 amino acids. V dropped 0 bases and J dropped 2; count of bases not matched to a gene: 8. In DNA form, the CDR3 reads TGTGCCAGCAGCGTAGAGTCTAGCGGAGCTACCTACAATGAGCAGTTCTTC. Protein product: CASSVESSGATYNEQFF.

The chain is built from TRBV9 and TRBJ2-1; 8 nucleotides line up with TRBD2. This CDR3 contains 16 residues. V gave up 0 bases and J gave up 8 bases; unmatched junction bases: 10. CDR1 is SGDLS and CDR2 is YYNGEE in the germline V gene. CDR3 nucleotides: TGTGCCAGCAGCGTAGGGGCAAGCGGGAGAACGGATGAGCAGTTCTTC. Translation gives CASSVGASGRTDEQFF.

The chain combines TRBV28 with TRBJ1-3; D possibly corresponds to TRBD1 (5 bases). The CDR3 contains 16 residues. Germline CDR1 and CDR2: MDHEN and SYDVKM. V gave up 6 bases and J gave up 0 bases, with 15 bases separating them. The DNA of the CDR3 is TGTGCCAGCAGCCCGGCGGGGCTATTCTCTGGAAACACCATATATTTT. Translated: CASSPAGLFSGNTIYF. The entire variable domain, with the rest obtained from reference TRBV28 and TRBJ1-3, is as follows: DVKVTQSSRYLVKRTGEKVFLECVQDMDHENMFWYRQDPGLGLRLIYFSYDVKMKEKGDIPEGYSVSREKKERFSLILESASTNQTSMYLCASSPAGLFSGNTIYFGEGSWLTVV.

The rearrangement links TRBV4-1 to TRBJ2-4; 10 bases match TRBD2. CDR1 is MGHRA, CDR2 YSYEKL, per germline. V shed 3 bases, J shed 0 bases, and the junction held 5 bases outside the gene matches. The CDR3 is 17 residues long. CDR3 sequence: CASSHQLAGLAKNIQYF. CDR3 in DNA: TGCGCCAGCAGCCACCAACTAGCGGGACTAGCCAAAAACATTCAGTACTTC.

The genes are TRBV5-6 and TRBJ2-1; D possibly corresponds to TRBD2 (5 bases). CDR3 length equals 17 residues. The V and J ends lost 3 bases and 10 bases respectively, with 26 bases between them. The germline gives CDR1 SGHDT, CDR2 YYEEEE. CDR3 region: CASSSLGRDRILGEQFF. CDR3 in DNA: TGTGCCAGCAGCTCCCTCGGACGGGATCGGATATTAGGAGAGCAGTTCTTC.

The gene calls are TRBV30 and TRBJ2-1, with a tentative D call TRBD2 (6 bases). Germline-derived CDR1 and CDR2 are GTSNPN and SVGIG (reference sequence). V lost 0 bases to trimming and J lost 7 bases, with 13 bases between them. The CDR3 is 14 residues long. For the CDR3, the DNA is TGTGCCTGGAGTGTGGCGGGGCAAGGGAATGAGCAGTTCTTC. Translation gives CAWSVAGQGNEQFF.

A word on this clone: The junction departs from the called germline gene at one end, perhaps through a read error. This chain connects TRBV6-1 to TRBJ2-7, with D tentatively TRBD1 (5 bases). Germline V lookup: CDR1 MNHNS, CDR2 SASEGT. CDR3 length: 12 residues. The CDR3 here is CTSSQGSYEQYF. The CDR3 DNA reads TGTACCAGCAGCCAGGGATCCTACGAGCAGTACTTC.

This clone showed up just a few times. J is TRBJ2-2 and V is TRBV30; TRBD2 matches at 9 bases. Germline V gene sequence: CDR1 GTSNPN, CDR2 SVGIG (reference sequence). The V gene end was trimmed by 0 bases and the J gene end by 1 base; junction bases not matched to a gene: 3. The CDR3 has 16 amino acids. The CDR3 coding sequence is TGTGCCTGGAGTGTTACTAGCGGGTGGAACACCGGGGAGCTGTTTTTT. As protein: CAWSVTSGWNTGELFF.

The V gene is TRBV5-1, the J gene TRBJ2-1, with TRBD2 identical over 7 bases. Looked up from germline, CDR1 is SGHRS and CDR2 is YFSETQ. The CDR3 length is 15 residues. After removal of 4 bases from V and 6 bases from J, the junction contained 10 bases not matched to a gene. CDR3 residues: CASSHASGEGNEQFF. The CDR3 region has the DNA TGCGCCAGCAGCCATGCTAGCGGAGAAGGCAATGAGCAGTTCTTC.

CDR3 in DNA: TGTGCCAGCAGCCGGGACAGGGATGGCTACACCTTC. This encodes CASSRDRDGYTF. J is TRBJ1-2 and V is TRBV6-1, with 9 bases matching TRBD1. The CDR3 sequence is 12 residues long. Germline-derived CDR1 and CDR2 are MNHNS and SASEGT. With V trimmed by 6 bases and J by 6 bases, 2 bases remained unmatched.

The CDR3 sequence is CASSPTQSGMRGTEAFF. The DNA of the CDR3 is TGTGCCAGCAGCCCCACCCAAAGCGGGATGCGTGGCACTGAAGCTTTCTTT. The chain recombines TRBV7-3 with TRBJ1-1; D is unclear. The ends were cut back, 5 bases at V and 4 bases at J, with 23 bases in the middle. Germline lookup yields CDR1 SGHTA and CDR2 FQGTGA. The CDR3 covers 17 residues.

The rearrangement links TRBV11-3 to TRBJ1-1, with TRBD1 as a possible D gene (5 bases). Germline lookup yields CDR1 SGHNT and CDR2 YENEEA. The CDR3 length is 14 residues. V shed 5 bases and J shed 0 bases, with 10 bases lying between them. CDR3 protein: CASSIRQMNTEAFF. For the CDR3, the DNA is TGTGCCAGCAGCATAAGACAGATGAACACTGAAGCTTTCTTT. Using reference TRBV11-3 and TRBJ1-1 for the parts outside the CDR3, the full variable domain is EAGVVQSPRYKIIEKKQPVAFWCNPISGHNTLYWYLQNLGQGPELLIRYENEEAVDDSQLPKDRFSAERLKGVDSTLKIQPAELGDSAVYLCASSIRQMNTEAFFGQGTRLTVV.